The clone carrying this TCR beta chain is a singleton in its sample. Antigen specificity is unknown. The record originates from a study of cytomegalovirus exposure and HLA in healthy donors. Overall study context: In a later analysis, it was reported that the 120 validation repertoires had been produced on the same platform as the 500 to 850 repertoires belonging to the first cohort.

Whole-study results and caveats: As was reported, the classifier diagnosed cytomegalovirus status with high specificity and sensitivity. TCR sequences were mostly rare, though some public TCRs occurred in many donors. It was found in a later analysis that first-cohort TCR clusters tended to co-occur in the 130 or so validation repertoires.

This table comes from immunoSEQ multiplex PCR, and its TCRdb copy is limited to in-frame clones, with some not included. The table lists about 180,000 clones, 75% to 90% of them singletons. The TCR originated in a man aged 18 to 29 in good health and CMV-seropositive. The sample taken for sequencing was PBMCs.

This CDR3 reads CAWSVNSRNTIYF. CDR3 in DNA: TGTGCCTGGAGTGTAAACAGTAGAAACACCATATATTTT. This chain uses TRBV30 with TRBJ1-3; no clear D. The CDR3 is 13 amino acids. With 0 bases removed from V and 5 bases from J, the gap between germline ends came to 8 bases. Germline V CDR1 and CDR2: GTSNPN, SVGIG (reference sequence).